This T cell receptor beta chain emerged from a study of blood T cells in healthy people across ages. On the study more broadly: Template-switching capture recovered about one barcoded beta molecule per two T cells. Study-wide results and caveats: More naive CD4+ cells and higher diversity were found in long-lived than in aged donors. Diversity was estimated from one million T cells, and these estimates were considered underestimates.

A few counts support this clonotype. Its antigen is undetermined. With a J-beta primer mix and a sample-barcoded 5' primer, a second PCR ran roughly 7 to 11 cycles. TCRdb processed the 5' RACE reads anew with MiXCR; each CDR3 protein has one entry. This table holds some 290,000 distinct CDR3 sequences, roughly 27% found once. Germline V gene data show CDR1 as MNHEY and CDR2 as SVGAGI. Trimming cost V 2 bases and J 4 bases, with 11 bases left between them. CDR3 length: 14 amino acids. Input material: blood. The chain is built from TRBV6-5 and TRBJ1-1; D is unresolved. The sequence was collected from a woman aged 70-85 years in good health. The CDR3 loop reads CASSYGMGSTEAFF. CDR3 nucleotide sequence: TGTGCCAGCAGTTACGGGATGGGAAGCACTGAAGCTTTCTTT.